The 13 T cell receptor beta chains below come from one sample, sequenced in a study of shared clonotypes between healthy human individuals. Using immunoSEQ multiplex PCR, the repertoire was profiled, and TCRdb retains in-frame clones only, with some absent. Of some 600,000 clones in the sample, 90% to 97% were seen once. CD8 cells regarded as naive lacked CD45RO, were positively chosen for CCR7, and omitted terminally differentiated effector memory CD45RA+ cells. Sample: naive CD8+ T cells sorted from blood. These receptors were obtained from a woman aged 25 to 45 in good health.

In regard to this clone: Other DNA variants within this sample encode the same CDR3. This sequence joins TRBV19 and TRBJ1-1; tentatively, D is TRBD1 (6 bases). The CDR3 covers 13 residues. CDR1 and CDR2 from the germline V gene are LNHDA and SQIVND (reference sequence). The ends were cut back, 6 bases at V and 0 bases at J, with 8 bases in the middle. CDR3 in DNA: TGTGCCAGTAGGGACAGCTTGAACACTGAAGCTTTCTTT. Its translation: CASRDSLNTEAFF.

The rearrangement links TRBV19 to TRBJ1-5; possibly TRBD1 for D (5 bases). Trimming removed 2 bases at V and 4 bases at J, with 12 bases between. CDR1 is LNHDA and CDR2 is SQIVND in the germline V gene (reference sequence). The CDR3 runs to 15 residues. CDR3 loop: CASSIYKGLNQPQHF. The DNA for the CDR3 is TGTGCCAGTAGTATATATAAGGGGTTGAATCAGCCCCAGCATTTT. Full variable domain (remainder filled in from reference TRBV19 and TRBJ1-5): DGGITQSPKYLFRKEGQNVTLSCEQNLNHDAMYWYRQDPGQGLRLIYYSQIVNDFQKGDIAEGYSVSREKKESFPLTVTSAQKNPTAFYLCASSIYKGLNQPQHFGDGTRLSIL.

The chain links TRBV6-5 to TRBJ1-3; D not resolved. V lost 0 bases, J lost 0 bases, and 9 bases lay in between. The CDR3 is made up of 16 amino acids. The germline gives CDR1 MNHEY, CDR2 SVGAGI. The CDR3 reads CASSYSQYPSGNTIYF. The CDR3 bases are TGTGCCAGCAGTTACTCACAGTACCCCTCTGGAAACACCATATATTTT.

The rearrangement uses TRBV19 and TRBJ2-7; TRBD1 matches 8 bases. This CDR3 has 15 residues. Losses at the gene ends were 6 bases for V and 3 bases for J; bases not matched to a gene: 10. Germline V gene data show CDR1 as LNHDA and CDR2 as SQIVND (reference sequence). CDR3 sequence (DNA): TGTGCCAGTAGCGAAACGGACAGGGTGGACTACGAGCAGTACTTC. This gives the protein CASSETDRVDYEQYF.

J is TRBJ1-5 and V is TRBV19; D ambiguous. Germline loops: CDR1 LNHDA, CDR2 SQIVND (reference sequence). V was shortened by 7 bases and J by 6 bases, with 7 bases between the two germline ends. There are 11 residues in the CDR3. CDR3 region: CASIGSQPQHF. Here the CDR3 DNA reads TGTGCCAGTATTGGATCTCAGCCCCAGCATTTT.

The J gene is TRBJ2-7, the V gene TRBV11-2; 11 positions agree with TRBD2. Trimming removed 5 bases from V and 4 bases from J; junction bases left unmatched: 10. In germline, CDR1 is SGHAT, CDR2 FQNNGV. CDR3 length: 16 residues. The CDR3 DNA follows: TGTGCCAGCAGCCCCCGGACTAGCGGGCGAGATTACGAGCAGTACTTC. Translated, it gives CASSPRTSGRDYEQYF. The full variable domain, rest sourced from reference TRBV11-2 and TRBJ2-7, is EAGVAQSPRYKIIEKRQSVAFWCNPISGHATLYWYQQILGQGPKLLIQFQNNGVVDDSQLPKDRFSAERLKGVDSTLKIQPAKLEDSAVYLCASSPRTSGRDYEQYFGPGTRLTVT.

The V call is TRBV11-2, the J call TRBJ2-7, with a tentative D call TRBD2 (6 bases). CDR3 length: 15 residues. V was pared by 5 bases and J by 2 bases, with 16 bases between. Germline assignment: CDR1 SGHAT and CDR2 FQNNGV. The CDR3, as DNA: TGTGCCAGCAGCCCAATCGGGGGAGGCCCCTACGAGCAGTACTTC. It encodes CASSPIGGGPYEQYF. Full variable domain (missing parts from reference TRBV11-2 and TRBJ2-7): EAGVAQSPRYKIIEKRQSVAFWCNPISGHATLYWYQQILGQGPKLLIQFQNNGVVDDSQLPKDRFSAERLKGVDSTLKIQPAKLEDSAVYLCASSPIGGGPYEQYFGPGTRLTVT.

The J gene is TRBJ2-7, the V gene TRBV19; D not resolved. The V end was cut by 5 bases, the J end by 2 bases, with 10 bases between. The CDR3 is 13 residues long. Germline CDR1 and CDR2: LNHDA and SQIVND (reference sequence). The CDR3 DNA reads TGTGCCAGTAGTCTGGGGATTGCCTACGAGCAGTACTTC. Translated, it gives CASSLGIAYEQYF.

The genes are TRBV13 and TRBJ2-7, with 8 nucleotides matching TRBD1. CDR1 and CDR2 (germline): PRHDT, FYEKMQ (reference sequence). This CDR3 contains 17 residues. The J segment lost 6 bases and the V segment lost 0 bases, leaving 13 bases of the junction unmatched. The CDR3 sequence: CASSLGPPRQGCCEQYF. The CDR3 DNA sequence: TGTGCCAGCAGCTTAGGACCCCCCCGACAGGGGTGCTGCGAGCAGTACTTC.

This chain connects TRBV18 to TRBJ1-1; 10 bases are shared with TRBD1. The germline CDR1 and CDR2 sequences are KGHSH and LQKENI. The CDR3 extends over 17 amino acids. Unmatched junction bases numbered 14, after V lost 3 bases and J lost 7 bases. CDR3: CASSPLGPGQGRIEAFF. CDR3 sequence (DNA): TGTGCCAGCTCACCGCTCGGACCGGGACAGGGGAGGATTGAAGCTTTCTTT.

This clone occurred once. The chain employs TRBV27 and TRBJ2-7, with a weak D call TRBD1 (6 bases). Germline CDR1 is MNHEY and CDR2 is SMNVEV (reference sequence). Trimming shortened V by 2 bases and J by 1 base, and 12 bases separated the two germline ends. The CDR3 runs 15 residues. The CDR3 sequence is CASSLRGTASYEQYF. The CDR3, as DNA: TGTGCCAGCAGTTTAAGGGGGACGGCGTCCTACGAGCAGTACTTC.

This clone was observed once. This sequence joins TRBV6-6 and TRBJ2-5; tentatively, D is TRBD1 (6 bases). Germline V gene data show CDR1 as MNHNY and CDR2 as SVGAGI (reference sequence). The germline V and J ends were trimmed by 5 bases and 5 bases, with 18 bases remaining between them. This CDR3 has 15 amino acids. The CDR3 coding sequence is TGTGCCAGCAGTGCTCTGACAGGTTTCGGGGAGACCCAGTACTTC. Its protein is CASSALTGFGETQYF.

The chain recombines TRBV4-1 with TRBJ2-1; D may be TRBD2 (6 bases). Trimming pared 4 bases from V and 0 bases from J, leaving 19 bases between. The CDR3 has 18 amino acids. The germline V gene encodes CDR1 MGHRA and CDR2 YSYEKL. The CDR3 nucleotides are TGCGCCAGCAGCCCCGCGACGGGGCGGGGAAGCTCCTACAATGAGCAGTTCTTC. Amino acid sequence: CASSPATGRGSSYNEQFF.